This T cell receptor beta chain was sequenced in a study of CD8+ T cells in alopecia areata. Only one count was recorded for this clone. The CDR3 covers 19 residues. The V and J ends lost 2 bases and 4 bases, in that order; junction bases with no gene match: 15. Germline V gene sequence: CDR1 LGHNA, CDR2 YSLEER. RNA, once extracted, was reverse transcribed into cDNA for use as the sequencing template. Generated by immunoSEQ multiplex PCR, the TCRdb table keeps only in-frame clones and is missing some. The data show 150,000 to 200,000 clones, around three fifths seen once. Treatment given: oral pan-JAK inhibitor, 5-10 mg twice daily.

The origin of this receptor is a human donor with alopecia areata. This chain links TRBV4-3 with TRBJ2-5; 11 bases are a match to TRBD2. Sample: CD4+ T cells sorted from blood, taken at week 24, from a patient treated with tofacitinib. The CDR3: CASSQYLAGGRGNRETQYF. The CDR3 DNA follows: TGCGCCAGCAGCCAATACCTAGCGGGGGGCCGAGGGAATAGAGAGACCCAGTACTTC.